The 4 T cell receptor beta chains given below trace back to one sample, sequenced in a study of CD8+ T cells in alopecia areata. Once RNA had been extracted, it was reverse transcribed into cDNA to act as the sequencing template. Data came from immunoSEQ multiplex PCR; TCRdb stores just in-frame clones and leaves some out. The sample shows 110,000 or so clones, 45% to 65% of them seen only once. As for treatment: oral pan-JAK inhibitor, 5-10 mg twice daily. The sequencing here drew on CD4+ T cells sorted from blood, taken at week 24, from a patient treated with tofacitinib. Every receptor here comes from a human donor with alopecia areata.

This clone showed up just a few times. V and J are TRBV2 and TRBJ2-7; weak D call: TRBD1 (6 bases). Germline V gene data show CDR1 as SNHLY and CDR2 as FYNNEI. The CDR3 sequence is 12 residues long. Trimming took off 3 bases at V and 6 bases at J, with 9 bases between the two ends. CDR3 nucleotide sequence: TGTGCCAGCAGTGAGTCAGGGGTCGAGCAGTACTTC. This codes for CASSESGVEQYF.

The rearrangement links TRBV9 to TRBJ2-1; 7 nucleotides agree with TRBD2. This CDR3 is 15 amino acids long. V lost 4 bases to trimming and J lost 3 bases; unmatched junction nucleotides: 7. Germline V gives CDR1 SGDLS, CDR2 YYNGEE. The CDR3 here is CASSPRERGYNEQFF. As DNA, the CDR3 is TGTGCCAGCAGCCCCCGGGAGCGGGGCTACAATGAGCAGTTCTTC.

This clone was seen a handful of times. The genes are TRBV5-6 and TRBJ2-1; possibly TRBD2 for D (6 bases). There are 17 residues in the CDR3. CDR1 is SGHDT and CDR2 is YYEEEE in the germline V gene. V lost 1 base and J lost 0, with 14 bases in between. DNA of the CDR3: TGTGCCAGCAGCTTGAGGGCGGGGCCAAGCTCCTACAATGAGCAGTTCTTC. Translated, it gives CASSLRAGPSSYNEQFF. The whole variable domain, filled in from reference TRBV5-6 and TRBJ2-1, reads DAGVTQSPTHLIKTRGQQVTLRCSPKSGHDTVSWYQQALGQGPQFIFQYYEEEERQRGNFPDRFSGHQFPNYSSELNVNALLLGDSALYLCASSLRAGPSSYNEQFFGPGTRLTVL.

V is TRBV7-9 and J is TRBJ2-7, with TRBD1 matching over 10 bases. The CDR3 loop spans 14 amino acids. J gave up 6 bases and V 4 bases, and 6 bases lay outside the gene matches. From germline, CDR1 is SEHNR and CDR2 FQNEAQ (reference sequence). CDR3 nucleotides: TGTGCCAGCAGCTCTTGGACAGGGGGAGGCGAGCAGTACTTC. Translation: CASSSWTGGGEQYF. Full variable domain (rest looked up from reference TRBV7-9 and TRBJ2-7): DTGVSQNPRHKITKRGQNVTFRCDPISEHNRLYWYRQTLGQGPEFLTYFQNEAQLEKSRLLSDRFSAERPKGSFSTLEIQRTEQGDSAMYLCASSSWTGGGEQYFGPGTRLTVT.